A selection of T cell receptor beta chains follows, all from one sample in a study of blood T cells in healthy people across ages. TCRdb fed the 5' RACE reads into MiXCR, producing one record per CDR3 protein. Among fewer than 900,000 distinct CDR3 sequences listed, around 40% were seen once. Sequences were obtained from blood. The receptor source for this set is a woman aged 60-70 years in good health. Each CDR3 is given without its conserved first and last residue. A D gene is named only where the DNA matches it firmly.

CDR3 protein	D gene	CDR3 length	V gene	J gene
ATSRGWGSTDTQY	-	13	TRBV15	TRBJ2-3
ASSFAAGLTDTQY	-	13	TRBV12-3/TRBV12-4	TRBJ2-3
SARGLGPRTDTQY	-	13	TRBV20-1	TRBJ2-3
ASLGQGNIQY	-	10	TRBV7-9	TRBJ2-4
ASSLRDRSTF	-	10	TRBV12-3/TRBV12-4	TRBJ2-1
SAFSRQNTGELF	-	12	TRBV29-1	TRBJ2-2
ASTQSLQANYGYT	-	13	TRBV6-5	TRBJ1-2
ASSLRGGRVDTQY	-	13	TRBV12-3/TRBV12-4	TRBJ2-3
AIRSSGTSGYYNEQF	TRBD2	15	TRBV10-3	TRBJ2-1
ASSGTGENQPQH	TRBD1	12	TRBV12-3/TRBV12-4	TRBJ1-5
ASSLPRRAETQY	-	12	TRBV4-1	TRBJ2-5
ASMKSPPNTEAF	-	12	TRBV12-3/TRBV12-4	TRBJ1-1
ASSPYDYNEQY	-	11	TRBV3-1	TRBJ2-5
ASSFSVDEQF	-	10	TRBV5-6	TRBJ2-1
AIRGTGTQY	-	9	TRBV10-3	TRBJ2-3
ASSYSGTYEQY	-	11	TRBV7-2	TRBJ2-7
ASSATSGTYNEQF	TRBD2	13	TRBV2	TRBJ2-1
ASSLSGQGPDTQY	TRBD1	13	TRBV7-9	TRBJ2-3
ATSQSPDGERY	-	11	TRBV5-1	TRBJ2-4
ASSQEIGSTYEQY	-	13	TRBV4-2	TRBJ2-7
ASSVAGGTGEQF	TRBD1	12	TRBV9	TRBJ2-1
SVGGSGYEQY	-	10	TRBV29-1	TRBJ2-7
SVGENSGRQNEQF	TRBD2	13	TRBV29-1	TRBJ2-1
ASSLFPGTDTEAF	-	13	TRBV12-3/TRBV12-4	TRBJ1-1
ASSRRLGQGENTEAF	TRBD1	15	TRBV4-2	TRBJ1-1
ASRGADSYEQY	-	11	TRBV12-3/TRBV12-4	TRBJ2-7
ASSLGIGGYEQY	-	12	TRBV13	TRBJ2-7
ATSRDASGDSYEQY	TRBD2	14	TRBV15	TRBJ2-7
SARGEETYYEQY	-	12	TRBV20-1	TRBJ2-7
ASSLRRPTQETQY	-	13	TRBV27	TRBJ2-5
ASRPGTFGLAGGEQF	TRBD2	15	TRBV5-1	TRBJ2-1
ASSPAAGNTEAF	-	12	TRBV11-2	TRBJ1-1
ASSGTSANNEQY	TRBD2	12	TRBV7-3	TRBJ2-7
ASSLVLAGNNEQF	TRBD2	13	TRBV5-1	TRBJ2-1
ASSGVAGYSSGANVLT	-	16	TRBV2	TRBJ2-6
ASSRTGSDEKLF	TRBD1	12	TRBV3-1	TRBJ1-4
ASSPWDRPYEQY	TRBD1	12	TRBV27	TRBJ2-7
ASSQGSSADTQY	-	12	TRBV7-3	TRBJ2-3
ASSQDRAGENTDTQY	TRBD2	15	TRBV3-1	TRBJ2-3
ASSFEY	-	6	TRBV5-1	TRBJ2-7
ATSDSLPTSGTNYEQY	TRBD2	16	TRBV24-1	-
ASSLSPGGYT	-	10	TRBV7-9	TRBJ1-2
ASSGSAGPSYNEQF	TRBD2	14	TRBV7-6	TRBJ2-1
SARDGGGAEEQF	-	12	TRBV20-1	TRBJ2-1
SASDRGGRQPQH	TRBD1	12	TRBV20-1	TRBJ1-5
ASRTLGGTETQY	-	12	TRBV12-3/TRBV12-4	TRBJ2-5
ARGGYEQY	TRBD2	8	TRBV6-1	TRBJ2-7
GANSGANVLT	-	10	TRBV10-3	TRBJ2-6
ASSQAGGGNEQF	TRBD2	12	TRBV4-3	TRBJ2-1
ASSFWLAGLSSYEQY	TRBD2	15	TRBV12-3/TRBV12-4	TRBJ2-7